Reported below is one T cell receptor beta chain. The assay was immunoSEQ multiplex PCR, and TCRdb's table has in-frame clones only and misses some. Of about 69,000 clones detected, 75% to 95% appear once; the ten largest clones hold around 0.3%. This sample is part of a study of T cell changes during pregnancy in multiple sclerosis. Trimming cost V 5 bases and J 3 bases; bases outside gene matches: 14. The CDR3 loop spans 18 amino acids. The V gene's germline CDR1 is SGHTA and CDR2 FQGNSA. This chain connects TRBV7-2 to TRBJ2-1, with 9 bases identical to TRBD2. Sample: CD4+ T cells from peripheral blood mononuclear cells, taken in the third trimester of pregnancy. This TCR was recovered from a female donor in good health, enrolled as a control in a pregnancy study. The CDR3 sequence: CASSAQRAAGGRYNEQFF. The CDR3 DNA reads TGTGCCAGCAGCGCACAGCGGGCAGCGGGGGGACGCTACAATGAGCAGTTCTTC.